This entry lists 10 T cell receptor beta chains sequenced from one sample in a study of beta chain features in type 1 diabetes. Study-level points and caveats: When Type 1 diabetes patients were examined, their TCRB CDR3s proved moderately but significantly shorter in all four CD4+ subsets.

Antigens for these TCRs are unknown. Expressed TCRB transcripts were sequenced, since all the RNA that had been isolated was reverse transcribed. Sequenced by immunoSEQ multiplex PCR; TCRdb stores in-frame clones only, minus some. Counted here are about 150,000 clones, approximately 13% occurring once; the ten biggest clones make up under 1.5%. What was sequenced was central memory CD4+ T cells from blood. All receptors derive from a man between 18 and 35 years old with type 1 diabetes.

V gene TRBV2 combines with J gene TRBJ1-1, with 8 bases matching TRBD1. Germline CDR1 reads SNHLY; CDR2 reads FYNNEI. The ends lost 5 bases at V and 5 bases at J; junction bases unmatched: 10. The CDR3 spans 15 residues. DNA for the CDR3: TGTGCCAGCAGTAGACAGGGGAACCTGGGTACTGAAGCTTTCTTT. Translating it yields CASSRQGNLGTEAFF. Together with reference TRBV2 and TRBJ1-1, the CDR3 gives the full variable domain: EPEVTQTPSHQVTQMGQEVILRCVPISNHLYFYWYRQILGQKVEFLVSFYNNEISEKSEIFDDQFSVERPDGSNFTLKIRSTKLEDSAMYFCASSRQGNLGTEAFFGQGTRLTVV.

This clone appeared a few times. The chain links TRBV7-2 to TRBJ2-2, with TRBD2 matching 7 bases. Germline trimming cut 4 bases from V and 1 base from J; bases unmatched to any gene: 9. The CDR3 sequence is 17 residues long. Looked up from germline, CDR1 is SGHTA and CDR2 is FQGNSA. The CDR3 reads CASSSVSLAGNTGELFF. DNA for the CDR3: TGTGCCAGCAGCTCCGTTTCCTTAGCGGGGAACACCGGGGAGCTGTTTTTT.

Only a few counts were recorded for this clone. As DNA, the CDR3 is TGCGCCAGCAGCCAAGAGGGGCAACGGCGCAATGAGCAGTTCTTC. This codes for CASSQEGQRRNEQFF. The chain combines TRBV4-1 with TRBJ2-1; a weak D match, TRBD1 (5 bases). This CDR3 is built from 15 residues. CDR1 and CDR2 (germline): MGHRA, YSYEKL. V was pared by 0 bases and J by 6 bases, with 12 bases between.

The gene calls are TRBV6-1 and TRBJ2-7; 7 bases match TRBD2. Germline V gives CDR1 MNHNS, CDR2 SASEGT. V trimming: 10 bases; J trimming: 2 bases; junction bases outside the gene matches: 8. The CDR3 sequence is 13 residues long. This CDR3 is CATGPSGTYEQYF. As DNA, the CDR3 is TGTGCCACCGGACCTAGCGGAACCTACGAGCAGTACTTC.

This clone appeared a few times. The chain couples TRBV7-9 to TRBJ1-1; D might be TRBD1 (6 bases). The CDR3 sequence is 14 residues long. Germline V lookup: CDR1 SEHNR, CDR2 FQNEAQ (reference sequence). Trimming took 5 bases from V and 3 from J, leaving 13 bases between them. The CDR3 DNA follows: TGTGCCAGCAGCGTACAGGGTGGCGACACTGAAGCTTTCTTT. This codes for CASSVQGGDTEAFF.

This chain links TRBV5-1 with TRBJ2-2; weak D call: TRBD1 (6 bases). CDR3 length equals 15 residues. The germline gives CDR1 SGHRS, CDR2 YFSETQ. Trimming removed 4 bases from V and 1 base from J, with 11 bases in between. CDR3 nucleotides: TGCGCCAGCAGCACGGACAGCCGGAACACCGGGGAGCTGTTTTTT. Residues: CASSTDSRNTGELFF. The full variable domain, its missing parts supplied by reference TRBV5-1 and TRBJ2-2, is KAGVTQTPRYLIKTRGQQVTLSCSPISGHRSVSWYQQTPGQGLQFLFEYFSETQRNKGNFPGRFSGRQFSNSRSEMNVSTLELGDSALYLCASSTDSRNTGELFFGEGSRLTVL.

The V and J genes are TRBV7-8 and TRBJ1-2, with no clear D. The V end was cut by 8 bases, the J end by 7 bases, with 8 bases between. This CDR3 spans 10 amino acids. The germline V gene has CDR1 SGHVS and CDR2 FQNEAQ. The chain's CDR3 is CASGDGGYTF. The CDR3 nucleotides are TGTGCCAGCGGCGACGGTGGCTACACCTTC.

This clone was seen a few times. This sequence joins TRBV5-4 and TRBJ1-2, with TRBD1 matching 9 bases. The J segment lost 8 bases and the V segment lost 2 bases, leaving 4 bases of the junction unmatched. CDR1 and CDR2 (germline): SGHNT, YYREEE (reference sequence). The CDR3 contains 13 residues. The CDR3 spells CASSLTGGKGYTF. The DNA for the CDR3 is TGTGCCAGCAGCTTAACAGGGGGCAAAGGCTACACCTTC. Drawing the rest from reference TRBV5-4 and TRBJ1-2, the complete variable domain is ETGVTQSPTHLIKTRGQQVTLRCSSQSGHNTVSWYQQALGQGPQFIFQYYREEENGRGNFPPRFSGLQFPNYSSELNVNALELDDSALYLCASSLTGGKGYTFGSGTRLTVV.

This clone was seen a few times. V and J are TRBV21-1 and TRBJ2-3; the D call of TRBD1 is as the table states it, not checked on the DNA. TRBV21-1 is noted as a pseudogene. This CDR3 spans 16 amino acids. The CDR3 region has the DNA TGTGCCAGCAGCTGGCGGACAGGGGGGAGCACAGATACGCAGTATTTT. Protein sequence: CASSWRTGGSTDTQYF.

As DNA, the CDR3 is TGTGCCAGCAGCTCAACCGGACAGGGCCGACAGCCCCAGCATTTT. This sequence encodes CASSSTGQGRQPQHF. The chain recombines TRBV5-6 with TRBJ1-5; the match to TRBD1 covers 8 bases. The CDR3 is 15 amino acids. Per the germline V gene, CDR1 is SGHDT and CDR2 is YYEEEE. J lost 7 bases, V lost 3 bases, and 9 bases had no gene match. Looking up the rest from reference TRBV5-6 and TRBJ1-5 gives the full variable domain: DAGVTQSPTHLIKTRGQQVTLRCSPKSGHDTVSWYQQALGQGPQFIFQYYEEEERQRGNFPDRFSGHQFPNYSSELNVNALLLGDSALYLCASSSTGQGRQPQHFGDGTRLSIL.